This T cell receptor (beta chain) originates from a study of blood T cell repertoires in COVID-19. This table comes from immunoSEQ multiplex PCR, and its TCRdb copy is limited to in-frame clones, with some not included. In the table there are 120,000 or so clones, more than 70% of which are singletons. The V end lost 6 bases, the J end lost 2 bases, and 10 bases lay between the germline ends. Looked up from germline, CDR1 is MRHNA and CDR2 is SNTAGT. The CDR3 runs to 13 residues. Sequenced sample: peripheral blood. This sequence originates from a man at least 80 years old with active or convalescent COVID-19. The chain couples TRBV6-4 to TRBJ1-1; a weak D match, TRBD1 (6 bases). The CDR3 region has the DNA TGTGCCAGCAGGGCAGGGGAAAACACTGAAGCTTTCTTT. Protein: CASRAGENTEAFF.